This paragraph reports one TCR beta chain. The sample belongs to a study of blood T cell repertoires in COVID-19. About the study: The United States, Italy and Spain were the sources of the acute and convalescent COVID-19 samples. Nucleic acid was either cDNA or gDNA, and it came from T cells, B-cell-depleted T cells, or PBMCs.

Original processing methods: Estimates of nucleated cell counts were drawn from the amplification of reference gene primers. TCRdb keeps only in-frame clones here, not all; method: immunoSEQ multiplex PCR. V, J and clone size are taken as reported in that table, and D and trimming were inferred from the DNA itself. Among some 78,000 clones listed, roughly 90% were seen once. The receptor was isolated from a man aged 45-65 years with active or convalescent COVID-19. Sequences were obtained from peripheral blood.

The CDR3 DNA reads TGTGCCTGGAGTGCAGAATTCGGCAATCAGCCCCAGCATTTT. Translated: CAWSAEFGNQPQHF. This sequence joins TRBV30 and TRBJ1-5; no firm D call. The CDR3 totals 14 residues. The V end was cut by 1 base, the J end by 2 bases, with 9 bases between. Germline V gives CDR1 GTSNPN, CDR2 SVGIG (reference sequence). The entire variable domain, with the rest obtained from reference TRBV30 and TRBJ1-5, is as follows: SQTIHQWPATLVQPVGSPLSLECTVEGTSNPNLYWYRQAAGRGLQLLFYSVGIGQISSEVPQNLSASRPQDRQFILSSKKLLLSDSGFYLCAWSAEFGNQPQHFGDGTRLSIL.